This T cell receptor (beta chain) was documented in a study of post-analysis software for immune sequencing data. Study overall: Included among the disease courses, which were recorded for the cohort, were relapsing-remitting, secondary progressive and progressive-relapsing multiple sclerosis.

General study points: Patients carried several TRBV segments more frequently than controls did, and TRBV5-6, TRBV5-1 and TRBV20-1 were among them. Relative to controls, patients with multiple sclerosis showed significantly lower normalized Chao1 diversity.

Germline values: CDR1 SGHAT, CDR2 FQNNGV. The CDR3 sequence is 14 residues long. Of note for this clonotype: Its specificity is not known. A junction end diverges from the germline sequence, so it may reflect a read error.

Researchers reported that TCR beta cDNA libraries carried unique molecular identifiers. Starting from roughly 1 to 10 million T cells, the study yielded roughly 0.5 million cDNA molecules. TCRdb called the PCR reads again in MiXCR, with one record for every CDR3 protein. This sample has 400,000 to 500,000 distinct CDR3 sequences, with 30% to 45% found just once. What was sequenced was blood. The chain is built from TRBV11-2 and TRBJ2-7, with TRBD1 as a possible D gene (6 bases). The receptor was isolated from a girl aged 2-10 years with multiple sclerosis. CDR3 bases: TGTGCCGGCAGCTTAGCGACAGGACCGGGGGAGCAGTACTTC. It specifies CAGSLATGPGEQYF. The variable domain in full, completed from reference TRBV11-2 and TRBJ2-7, reads EAGVAQSPRYKIIEKRQSVAFWCNPISGHATLYWYQQILGQGPKLLIQFQNNGVVDDSQLPKDRFSAERLKGVDSTLKIQPAKLEDSAVYLCAGSLATGPGEQYFGPGTRLTVT.